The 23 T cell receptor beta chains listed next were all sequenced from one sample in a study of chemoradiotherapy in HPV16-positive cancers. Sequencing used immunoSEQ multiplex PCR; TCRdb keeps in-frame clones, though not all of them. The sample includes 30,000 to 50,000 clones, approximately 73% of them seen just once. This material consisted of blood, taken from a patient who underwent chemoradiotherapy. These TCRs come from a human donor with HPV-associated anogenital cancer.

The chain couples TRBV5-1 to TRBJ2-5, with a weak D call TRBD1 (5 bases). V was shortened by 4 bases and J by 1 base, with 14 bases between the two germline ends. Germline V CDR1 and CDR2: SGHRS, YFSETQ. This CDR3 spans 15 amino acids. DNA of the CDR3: TGCGCCAGCAGCCGAGATGGGGCGATCCAAGAGACCCAGTACTTC. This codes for CASSRDGAIQETQYF. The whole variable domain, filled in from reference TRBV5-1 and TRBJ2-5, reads KAGVTQTPRYLIKTRGQQVTLSCSPISGHRSVSWYQQTPGQGLQFLFEYFSETQRNKGNFPGRFSGRQFSNSRSEMNVSTLELGDSALYLCASSRDGAIQETQYFGPGTRLLVL.

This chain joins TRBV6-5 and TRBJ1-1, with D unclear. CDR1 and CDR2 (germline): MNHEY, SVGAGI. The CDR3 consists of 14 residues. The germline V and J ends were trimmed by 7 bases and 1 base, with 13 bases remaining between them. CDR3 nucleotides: TGTGCCAGCAAGAGGGAGGCTGGGAACACTGAAGCTTTCTTT. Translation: CASKREAGNTEAFF.

The CDR3: CASSLYRGGSTEAFF. DNA of the CDR3: TGCGCCAGCAGCTTGTATCGGGGGGGTAGCACTGAAGCTTTCTTT. The chain carries TRBV5-1 and TRBJ1-1, with a tentative D call TRBD1 (5 bases). V lost 1 base, J lost 4 bases, and 14 bases lay in between. Germline assignment: CDR1 SGHRS and CDR2 YFSETQ. CDR3 length: 15 residues. The full variable domain, in which reference TRBV5-1 and TRBJ1-1 provide the parts outside the CDR3, is KAGVTQTPRYLIKTRGQQVTLSCSPISGHRSVSWYQQTPGQGLQFLFEYFSETQRNKGNFPGRFSGRQFSNSRSEMNVSTLELGDSALYLCASSLYRGGSTEAFFGQGTRLTVV.

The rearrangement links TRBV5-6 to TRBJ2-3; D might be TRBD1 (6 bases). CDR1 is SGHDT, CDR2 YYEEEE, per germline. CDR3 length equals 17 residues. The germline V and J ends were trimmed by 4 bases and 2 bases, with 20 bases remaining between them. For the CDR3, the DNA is TGTGCCAGCAGCCCCTTGGGACAAGCATCAAACACAGATACGCAGTATTTT. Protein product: CASSPLGQASNTDTQYF.

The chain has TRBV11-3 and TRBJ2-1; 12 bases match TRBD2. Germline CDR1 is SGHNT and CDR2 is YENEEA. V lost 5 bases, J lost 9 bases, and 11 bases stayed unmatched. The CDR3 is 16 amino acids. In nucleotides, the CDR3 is TGTGCCAGCAGCCTCGGGGCTAGCGGGGGGGTGGGTGAGCAGTTCTTC. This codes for CASSLGASGGVGEQFF.

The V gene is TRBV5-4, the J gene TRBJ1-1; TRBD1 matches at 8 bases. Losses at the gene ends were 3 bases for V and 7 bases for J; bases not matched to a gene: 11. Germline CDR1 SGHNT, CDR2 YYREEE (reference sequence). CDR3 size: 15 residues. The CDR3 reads CASSSPADRALEAFF. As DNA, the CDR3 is TGTGCCAGCAGCTCGCCCGCGGACAGGGCGCTTGAAGCTTTCTTT.

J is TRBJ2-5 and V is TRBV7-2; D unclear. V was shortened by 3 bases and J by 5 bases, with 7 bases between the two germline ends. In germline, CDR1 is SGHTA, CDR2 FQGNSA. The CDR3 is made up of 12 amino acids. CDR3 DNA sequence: TGTGCCAGCAGCTTTCAAGGGGAGACCCAGTACTTC. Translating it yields CASSFQGETQYF.

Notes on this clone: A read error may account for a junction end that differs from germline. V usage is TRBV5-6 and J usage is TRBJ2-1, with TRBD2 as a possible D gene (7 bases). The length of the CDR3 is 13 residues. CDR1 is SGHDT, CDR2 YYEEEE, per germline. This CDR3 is CASTLGGLNEQFF. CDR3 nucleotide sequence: TGTGCCAGCACCTTGGGGGGGCTCAATGAGCAGTTCTTC.

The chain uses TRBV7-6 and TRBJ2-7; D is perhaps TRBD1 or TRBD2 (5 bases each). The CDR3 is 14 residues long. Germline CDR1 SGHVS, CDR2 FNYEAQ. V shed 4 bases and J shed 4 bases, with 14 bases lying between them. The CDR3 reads CASSSRESIYEQYF. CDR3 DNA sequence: TGTGCCAGCAGCTCCAGGGAGAGTATTTACGAGCAGTACTTC.

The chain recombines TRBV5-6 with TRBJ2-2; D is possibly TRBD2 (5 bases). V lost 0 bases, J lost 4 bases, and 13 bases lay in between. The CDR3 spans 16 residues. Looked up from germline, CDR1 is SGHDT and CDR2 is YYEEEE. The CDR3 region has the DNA TGTGCCAGCAGCTTGGCGGAGGCTCGAGGCACCGGGGAGCTGTTTTTT. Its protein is CASSLAEARGTGELFF.

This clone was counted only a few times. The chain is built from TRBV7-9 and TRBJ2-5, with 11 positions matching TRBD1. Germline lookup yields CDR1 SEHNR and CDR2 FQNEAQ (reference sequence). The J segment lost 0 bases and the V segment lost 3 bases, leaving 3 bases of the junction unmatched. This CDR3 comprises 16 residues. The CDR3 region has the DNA TGTGCCAGCAGCTTCGGGACAGGGGGGCACCAAGAGACCCAGTACTTC. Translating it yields CASSFGTGGHQETQYF. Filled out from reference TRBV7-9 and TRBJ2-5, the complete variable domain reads DTGVSQNPRHKITKRGQNVTFRCDPISEHNRLYWYRQTLGQGPEFLTYFQNEAQLEKSRLLSDRFSAERPKGSFSTLEIQRTEQGDSAMYLCASSFGTGGHQETQYFGPGTRLLVL.

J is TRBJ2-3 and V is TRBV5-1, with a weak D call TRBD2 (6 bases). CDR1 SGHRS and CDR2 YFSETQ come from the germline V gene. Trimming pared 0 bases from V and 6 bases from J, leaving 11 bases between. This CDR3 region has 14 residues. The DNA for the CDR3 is TGCGCCAGCAGCTTGGCCGGGGGTTCGGATACGCAGTATTTT. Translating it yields CASSLAGGSDTQYF.

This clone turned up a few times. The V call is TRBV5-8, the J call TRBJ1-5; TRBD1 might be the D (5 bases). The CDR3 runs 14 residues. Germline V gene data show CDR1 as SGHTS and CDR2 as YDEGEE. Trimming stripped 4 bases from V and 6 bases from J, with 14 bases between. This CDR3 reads CASSRRGDGQPQHF. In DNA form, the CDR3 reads TGTGCCAGCAGCAGAAGAGGGGATGGTCAGCCCCAGCATTTT.

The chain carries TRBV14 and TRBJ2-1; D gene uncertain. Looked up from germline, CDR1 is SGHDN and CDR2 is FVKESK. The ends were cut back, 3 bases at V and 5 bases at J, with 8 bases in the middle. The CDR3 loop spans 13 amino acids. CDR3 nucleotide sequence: TGTGCCAGCAGCCACGGTGGGCACAATGAGCAGTTCTTC. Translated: CASSHGGHNEQFF.

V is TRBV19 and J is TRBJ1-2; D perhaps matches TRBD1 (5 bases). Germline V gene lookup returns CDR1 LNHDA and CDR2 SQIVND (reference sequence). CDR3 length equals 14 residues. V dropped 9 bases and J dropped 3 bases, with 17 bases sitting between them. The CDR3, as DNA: TGTGCCAGCCTTCAGTATCGGGGGGACTATGGCTACACCTTC. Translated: CASLQYRGDYGYTF.

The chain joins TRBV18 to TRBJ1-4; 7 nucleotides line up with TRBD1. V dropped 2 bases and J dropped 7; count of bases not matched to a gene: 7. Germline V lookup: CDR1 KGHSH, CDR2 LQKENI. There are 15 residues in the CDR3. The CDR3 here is CASSPFTGASEKLFF. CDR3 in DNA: TGTGCCAGCTCACCATTTACAGGGGCTTCTGAAAAACTGTTTTTT.

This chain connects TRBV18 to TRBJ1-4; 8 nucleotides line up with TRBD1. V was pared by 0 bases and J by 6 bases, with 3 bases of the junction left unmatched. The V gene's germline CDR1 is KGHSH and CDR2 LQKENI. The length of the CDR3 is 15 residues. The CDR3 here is CASSPPGTGYEKLFF. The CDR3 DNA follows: TGTGCCAGCTCACCACCAGGGACAGGCTATGAAAAACTGTTTTTT.

In DNA form, the CDR3 reads TGTGCCAGCAGCCAGGGACTTGTCAGCTCCTACGAGCAGTACTTC. This codes for CASSQGLVSSYEQYF. The genes are TRBV13 and TRBJ2-7, with D maybe TRBD2 (6 bases). The germline CDR1 and CDR2 sequences are PRHDT and FYEKMQ (reference sequence). CDR3 length equals 15 residues. Trimming cost V 5 bases and J 0 bases, with 14 bases left between them. The whole variable domain, filled in from reference TRBV13 and TRBJ2-7, reads AAGVIQSPRHLIKEKRETATLKCYPIPRHDTVYWYQQGPGQDPQFLISFYEKMQSDKGSIPDRFSAQQFSDYHSELNMSSLELGDSALYFCASSQGLVSSYEQYFGPGTRLTVT.

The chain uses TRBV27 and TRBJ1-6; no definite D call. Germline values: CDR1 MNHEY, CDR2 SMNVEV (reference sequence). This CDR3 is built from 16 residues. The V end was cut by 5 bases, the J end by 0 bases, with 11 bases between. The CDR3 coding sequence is TGTGCCAGCAGTCCCGGAGGGAGCTCCTATAATTCACCCCTCCACTTT. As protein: CASSPGGSSYNSPLHF.

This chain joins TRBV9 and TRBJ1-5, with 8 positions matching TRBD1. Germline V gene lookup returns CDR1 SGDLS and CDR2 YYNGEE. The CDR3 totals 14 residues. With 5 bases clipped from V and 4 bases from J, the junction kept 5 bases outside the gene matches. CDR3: CASSEQGGNQPQHF. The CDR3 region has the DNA TGTGCCAGCAGTGAACAGGGGGGTAATCAGCCCCAGCATTTT.

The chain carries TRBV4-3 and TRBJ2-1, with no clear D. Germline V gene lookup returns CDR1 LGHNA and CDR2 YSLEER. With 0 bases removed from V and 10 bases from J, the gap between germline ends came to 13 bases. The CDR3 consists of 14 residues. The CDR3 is CASSQDRKNTEQFF. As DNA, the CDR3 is TGCGCCAGCAGCCAAGATCGGAAAAACACCGAGCAGTTCTTC.

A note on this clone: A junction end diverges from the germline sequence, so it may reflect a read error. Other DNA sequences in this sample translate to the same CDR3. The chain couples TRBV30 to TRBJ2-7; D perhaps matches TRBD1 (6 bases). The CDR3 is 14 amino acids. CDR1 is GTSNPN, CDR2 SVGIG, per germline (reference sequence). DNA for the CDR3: TGTGCCTGGAGGGGGGCAGGGGTCTCCTATGAGCAGTACTTC. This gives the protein CAWRGAGVSYEQYF.

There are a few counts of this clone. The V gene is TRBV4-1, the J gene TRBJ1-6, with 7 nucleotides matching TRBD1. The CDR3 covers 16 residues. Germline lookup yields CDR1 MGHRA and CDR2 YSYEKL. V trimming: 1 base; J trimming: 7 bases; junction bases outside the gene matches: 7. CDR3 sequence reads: CASSQGGRGYNSPLHF. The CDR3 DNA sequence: TGCGCCAGCAGCCAAGGTGGCAGGGGGTACAATTCACCCCTCCACTTT.